The 3 T cell receptor beta chains below come from one sample, sequenced in a study of identical twins. TCRdb reprocessed the 5' RACE reads via MiXCR and lists one record per CDR3 protein. The sample shows around 290,000 distinct CDR3 sequences, 8.5% to 9.5% of them seen only once. These same data were also listed under a study on yellow fever vaccine responses in identical twins.

Sequenced input: CD8+ T cells sorted from blood. Every receptor here comes from a woman younger than 35 in good health.

This clonotype has a count of ten or more. V and J are TRBV12-3 or TRBV12-4 and TRBJ2-1, with 8 bases identical to TRBD2. Unmatched junction bases numbered 8, after V lost 3 bases and J lost 10 bases. The CDR3 runs 14 residues. The CDR3 DNA reads TGTGCCAGCAGTTTGGACGGGAGGGCCAGGGAGCAGTTCTTC. Amino acid sequence: CASSLDGRAREQFF.

This clonotype was seen at least ten times. For the CDR3, the DNA is TGTGCCATCAGTGAGGGGACTAGCGCCTACAATGAGCAGTTCTTC. Its translation: CAISEGTSAYNEQFF. The chain recombines TRBV10-3 with TRBJ2-1, with TRBD2 matching over 10 bases. Germline values: CDR1 ENHRY, CDR2 SYGVKD. This CDR3 is 15 amino acids long. With V trimmed by 2 bases and J by 2 bases, 0 bases remained unmatched.

This clonotype was counted many times. This sequence joins TRBV6-2 or TRBV6-3 and TRBJ2-5; D may be TRBD1 (6 bases). The CDR3 contains 14 residues. Germline lookup yields CDR1 MNHEY and CDR2 SVGEGT. With 0 bases removed from V and 5 bases from J, the gap between germline ends came to 10 bases. The CDR3 spells CASSYSPGVETQYF. The CDR3 DNA reads as TGTGCCAGCAGTTACTCCCCAGGGGTGGAGACCCAGTACTTC.